This T cell receptor (beta chain) was found in a study of blood T cells in healthy people across ages. Primers used in a second PCR of about 6 to 11 cycles were a sample-barcoded 5' primer and a J-beta primer mix. TCRdb itself ran the 5' RACE reads through MiXCR, one entry per CDR3 protein. The sample contains about 930,000 distinct CDR3 sequences, 25% to 30% of which appear only once. This CDR3 has 14 amino acids. The trim removed 8 bases at V and 9 bases at J, leaving 10 bases unmatched. Germline V lookup: CDR1 SGHRS, CDR2 YFSETQ. This clonotype was picked up a small number of times. The data were also submitted as part of a second study, on T cells of mothers and their children.

This sequence was found in a woman in her 40s in good health. Material: blood. The chain uses TRBV5-1 and TRBJ2-1; 11 bases agree with TRBD2. CDR3 nucleotides: TGCGCCAGTGGGATAGCGGGGGGGCGGGGTGAGCAGTTCTTC. Encoded protein: CASGIAGGRGEQFF.